The T cell receptor (beta chain) described here comes from a study of blood T cell repertoires in COVID-19. As for the study in general: Specimens from acute and convalescent COVID-19 originated in the United States, Italy and Spain.

The CDR3 extends over 14 amino acids. V was pared by 3 bases and J by 9 bases, with 12 bases between. Germline V gene data show CDR1 as KGHSH and CDR2 as LQKENI. Which cohort a participant joined came from the clinical history participants gave. The recovered donors of Cohort 3 showed two negative PCRs, clearance, or symptom resolution. Study processing details: Amplification of reference gene primers provided the estimated nucleated cell counts. The assay was immunoSEQ multiplex PCR, and TCRdb's table has in-frame clones only and misses some. The DNA gave D and trimming, while V, J and clone size come from that table. The table lists some 300,000 clones, around nine tenths of them singletons.

The TCR originated in a woman in her 40s who had recovered from COVID-19. The rearrangement joins TRBV18 to TRBJ1-6; D may be TRBD1 (5 bases). The specimen was PBMCs or T cells enriched from blood (not recorded which). As DNA, the CDR3 is TGTGCCAGCTCACCCCGCCAGGGTACTTCACCCCTCCACTTT. It is translated as CASSPRQGTSPLHF.